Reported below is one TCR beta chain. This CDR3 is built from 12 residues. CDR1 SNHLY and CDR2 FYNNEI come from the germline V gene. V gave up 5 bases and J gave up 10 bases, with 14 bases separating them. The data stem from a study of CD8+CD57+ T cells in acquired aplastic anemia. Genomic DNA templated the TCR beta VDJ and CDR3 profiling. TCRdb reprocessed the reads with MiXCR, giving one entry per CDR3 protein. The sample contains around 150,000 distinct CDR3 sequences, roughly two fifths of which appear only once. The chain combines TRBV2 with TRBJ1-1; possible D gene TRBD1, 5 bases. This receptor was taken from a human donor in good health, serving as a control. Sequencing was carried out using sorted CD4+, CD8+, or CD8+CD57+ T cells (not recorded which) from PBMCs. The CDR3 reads CASSRYSGPAFF. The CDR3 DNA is TGTGCCAGCAGTCGGTATTCGGGGCCAGCTTTCTTT.